This T cell receptor (beta chain) was identified during a study of blood T cells in healthy people across ages. This clonotype came up a few times. Next came a second PCR, run for about 6 to 11 cycles, which used a sample-barcoded 5' primer along with a J-beta primer mix. Each CDR3 protein gets one entry after TCRdb re-called the 5' RACE reads with MiXCR. The sample contains around 600,000 distinct CDR3 sequences, roughly 48% of which appear only once. The V gene lost 1 base and the J gene lost 2 bases, with 12 bases spanning the gap. The CDR3 has 15 residues. CDR1 is SEHNR, CDR2 FQNEAQ, per germline (reference sequence).

The clonotype was recovered from an elderly man in good health. This chain connects TRBV7-9 to TRBJ2-7; TRBD2 might be the D (5 bases). The specimen sequenced was blood. The CDR3 nucleotides are TGTGCCAGCAGCTTAGGTGGACTTGGGCCCTACGAGCAGTACTTC. Translation gives CASSLGGLGPYEQYF.